Each of the 11 T cell receptor beta chains below was sequenced from the same sample in a study of identifying expanded T cells in peripheral blood. Sequenced by immunoSEQ multiplex PCR; TCRdb stores in-frame clones only, minus some. The sample includes 120,000 or so clones, around 84% of them seen just once. The material sequenced was blood. The source of these receptors is a person between 18 and 75 years old in good health.

Only a few counts were recorded for this clone. The gene calls are TRBV10-3 and TRBJ2-3; D possibly corresponds to TRBD1 (6 bases). CDR1 ENHRY and CDR2 SYGVKD come from the germline V gene. V gave up 2 bases and J gave up 3 bases, with 15 bases separating them. The length of the CDR3 is 16 residues. The CDR3 coding sequence is TGTGCCATCAGTGAGCCGCAGGGGATTGGAACAGATACGCAGTATTTT. Amino acids: CAISEPQGIGTDTQYF.

This sequence joins TRBV7-3 and TRBJ1-1, with D hard to call. Germline V gene sequence: CDR1 SGHTA, CDR2 FQGTGA. The V end lost 5 bases, the J end lost 1 base, and 8 bases lay between the germline ends. CDR3 length: 13 residues. In DNA, the CDR3 is TGTGCCAGCAGCACCAACCGGAACACTGAAGCTTTCTTT. Protein product: CASSTNRNTEAFF.

This rearrangement joins TRBV7-9 to TRBJ1-5; D is uncertain. Germline loops: CDR1 SEHNR, CDR2 FQNEAQ (reference sequence). V lost 5 bases to trimming and J lost 1 base, with 6 bases between them. CDR3 size: 13 residues. The CDR3 DNA sequence: TGTGCCAGCAGCCGAAGAAGCAATCAGCCCCAGCATTTT. Translated, it gives CASSRRSNQPQHF. The complete variable domain, with remaining parts taken from reference TRBV7-9 and TRBJ1-5, reads DTGVSQNPRHKITKRGQNVTFRCDPISEHNRLYWYRQTLGQGPEFLTYFQNEAQLEKSRLLSDRFSAERPKGSFSTLEIQRTEQGDSAMYLCASSRRSNQPQHFGDGTRLSIL.

This chain connects TRBV4-3 to TRBJ2-2; D is unclear. The CDR3 runs to 14 residues. The V end was cut by 4 bases, the J end by 0 bases, with 6 bases between. Germline CDR1 is LGHNA and CDR2 is YSLEER. This CDR3 is CASSLETNTGELFF. Written as DNA, the CDR3 is TGCGCCAGCAGCCTGGAGACGAACACCGGGGAGCTGTTTTTT.

The chain uses TRBV5-6 and TRBJ2-5; D remains unclear. Trimming pared 2 bases from V and 7 bases from J, leaving 12 bases between. This CDR3 has 13 residues. The germline V gene has CDR1 SGHDT and CDR2 YYEEEE. The CDR3 here is CASSFPSTGTQYF. The CDR3 DNA reads TGTGCCAGCAGCTTTCCTAGTACGGGGACCCAGTACTTC.

This chain uses TRBV28 with TRBJ1-6; D is perhaps TRBD1 (5 bases). CDR1 is MDHEN, CDR2 SYDVKM, per germline. CDR3 length: 16 residues. The V end lost 4 bases, the J end lost 9 bases, and 19 bases lay between the germline ends. The CDR3 DNA reads as TGTGCCAGCAGTTCGGTAGGGCTCCGGGGCGGTTCACCCCTCCACTTT. It translates to CASSSVGLRGGSPLHF.

V is TRBV4-3 and J is TRBJ1-3, with 7 bases fitting TRBD1. Germline CDR1 is LGHNA and CDR2 is YSLEER. This CDR3 spans 16 amino acids. J lost 0 bases, V lost 1 base, and 3 bases had no gene match. The CDR3 spells CASSQATGSSGNTIYF. DNA for the CDR3: TGCGCCAGCAGCCAAGCGACAGGGAGCTCTGGAAACACCATATATTTT.

This chain's CDR3 is CASSDPGQTSNTEAFF. CDR3 nucleotide sequence: TGTGCCAGCAGTGATCCGGGACAGACCTCGAACACTGAAGCTTTCTTT. V usage is TRBV6-1 and J usage is TRBJ1-1; the match to TRBD1 covers 7 bases. The CDR3 sequence is 16 residues long. The V segment lost 3 bases and the J segment 1 base; nucleotides outside the gene matches: 8. In germline, CDR1 is MNHNS, CDR2 SASEGT.

The chain employs TRBV21-1 and TRBJ2-4; no DNA check was done on the table's D call, TRBD2. TRBV21-1 represents a pseudogene. The CDR3 is made up of 14 amino acids. The CDR3: CASCAGAAKNIQYF. Written as DNA, the CDR3 is TGTGCCAGCTGTGCGGGGGCGGCCAAAAACATTCAGTACTTC.

This sequence joins TRBV6-5 and TRBJ1-1; TRBD1 is a possible D gene (5 bases). From germline, CDR1 is MNHEY and CDR2 SVGAGI. Trimming pared 0 bases from V and 6 bases from J, leaving 8 bases between. The CDR3 sequence is 13 residues long. CDR3 sequence (DNA): TGTGCCAGCAGTTACTCGGGGGTATCTGAAGCTTTCTTT. Translation: CASSYSGVSEAFF.

This chain joins TRBV14 and TRBJ2-7; 8 nucleotides match TRBD2. Germline V gives CDR1 SGHDN, CDR2 FVKESK. The CDR3 length is 15 residues. V lost 1 base to trimming and J lost 3 bases; unmatched junction nucleotides: 5. The CDR3 loop is CASSQAAGGRYEQYF. The CDR3 nucleotides are TGTGCCAGCAGCCAAGCGGCGGGAGGACGCTACGAGCAGTACTTC.